The 10 T cell receptor beta chains given below trace back to one sample, sequenced in a study of memory CD4+ T cells and cytomegalovirus serostatus. Single viable CD3+CD4+CD8-CD45RO+ cells were sorted as the memory CD4+ T cells. Here immunoSEQ multiplex PCR was the method, and the copy in TCRdb shows in-frame clones only, minus some. The sample holds about 96,000 clones, approximately 80% seen once. Sequences were obtained from memory CD4+ T cells from blood. Receptors originate from an adult in good health and CMV-seropositive.

This chain joins TRBV9 and TRBJ2-7; the D call may be TRBD1 or TRBD2 (5 bases each). Germline V gene data show CDR1 as SGDLS and CDR2 as YYNGEE. The CDR3 length is 15 residues. Trimming left V 6 bases short and J 2 bases short, with 18 bases between. CDR3 in amino acids: CASINPGTATYEQYF. Here the CDR3 DNA reads TGTGCCAGCATCAACCCCGGGACGGCAACCTACGAGCAGTACTTC.

In its sample, this clone was seen a few times. The rearrangement uses TRBV30 and TRBJ1-1; unclear D gene. The CDR3 sequence is 12 residues long. V lost 5 bases and J 0 bases, leaving 7 bases between the germline ends. Germline V lookup: CDR1 GTSNPN, CDR2 SVGIG (reference sequence). CDR3 loop: CAWVRVNTEAFF. The CDR3 DNA follows: TGTGCCTGGGTGCGGGTGAACACTGAAGCTTTCTTT.

V and J are TRBV27 and TRBJ1-1; TRBD1 agrees at 9 bases. The trim removed 3 bases at V and 5 bases at J, leaving 7 bases unmatched. Germline assignment: CDR1 MNHEY and CDR2 SMNVEV (reference sequence). The CDR3 covers 15 residues. The CDR3, as DNA: TGTGCCAGCAGTTTCCCGGGACAGGGAGCGACTGAAGCTTTCTTT. Encoded protein: CASSFPGQGATEAFF.

This clone showed up just once. The V gene is TRBV2, the J gene TRBJ2-5, with 10 bases fitting TRBD1. This CDR3 contains 15 residues. Germline CDR1 is SNHLY and CDR2 is FYNNEI. Trimming at V came to 5 bases and at J to 1 base, leaving 4 bases not matched to a gene. CDR3 nucleotide sequence: TGTGCCAGCAGTCGACAGGGGGCGAGCCAAGAGACCCAGTACTTC. Residues: CASSRQGASQETQYF.

This clone showed up just a few times. The V call is TRBV7-2, the J call TRBJ1-1, with D unclear. The CDR3 runs 14 residues. The V gene lost 5 bases and the J gene lost 0 bases, with 10 bases spanning the gap. From germline, CDR1 is SGHTA and CDR2 FQGNSA. This CDR3 reads CASSPYALNTEAFF. The CDR3 DNA reads TGTGCCAGCAGCCCCTACGCATTGAACACTGAAGCTTTCTTT.

This clone showed up just a few times. The CDR3 DNA follows: TGTGCCAGCAGCGTCTACAGGGGAATCGGGGAGACCCAGTACTTC. Amino acids: CASSVYRGIGETQYF. The chain carries TRBV7-3 and TRBJ2-5, with 7 positions matching TRBD1. The germline V gene has CDR1 SGHTA and CDR2 FQGTGA. V was pared by 5 bases and J by 5 bases, with 11 bases of the junction left unmatched. This CDR3 contains 15 residues.

This clone turned up a few times. The V call is TRBV7-8, the J call TRBJ2-7, with TRBD2 identical over 7 bases. The CDR3 loop spans 16 amino acids. V was pared by 5 bases and J by 2 bases, with 12 bases of the junction left unmatched. CDR1 is SGHVS, CDR2 FQNEAQ, per germline. The CDR3 region is CASSPRFQRDPYEQYF. CDR3 nucleotides: TGTGCCAGCAGCCCACGGTTCCAGCGGGATCCCTACGAGCAGTACTTC.

This clone has only one observation. The chain carries TRBV27 and TRBJ2-7; possibly TRBD1 or TRBD2 for D (6 bases each). The CDR3 covers 18 residues. Trimming stripped 5 bases from V and 3 bases from J, with 26 bases between. The V gene's germline CDR1 is MNHEY and CDR2 SMNVEV (reference sequence). The CDR3 here is CASSPRGVLSGVVYEQYF. In DNA form, the CDR3 reads TGTGCCAGCAGTCCTAGGGGGGTTTTGAGTGGAGTGGTCTACGAGCAGTACTTC.

The V gene is TRBV7-3, the J gene TRBJ1-1; 8 nucleotides match TRBD1. The V gene end was trimmed by 1 base and the J gene end by 0 bases; junction bases not matched to a gene: 10. CDR1 SGHTA and CDR2 FQGTGA come from the germline V gene. The CDR3 loop spans 18 amino acids. CDR3 protein: CASSLRAGTGNLNTEAFF. The DNA for the CDR3 is TGTGCCAGCAGCTTAAGGGCTGGGACAGGCAACCTGAACACTGAAGCTTTCTTT.

The gene calls are TRBV4-1 and TRBJ1-4; D is ambiguous. Looked up from germline, CDR1 is MGHRA and CDR2 is YSYEKL. This CDR3 comprises 15 residues. Trimming pared 1 base from V and 5 bases from J, leaving 11 bases between. The CDR3 spells CASSQVGSRNEKLFF. The CDR3 DNA sequence: TGCGCCAGCAGCCAAGTAGGCAGCCGGAATGAAAAACTGTTTTTT.